The clone carrying this T cell receptor beta chain was seen repeatedly, ten times or more. Each CDR3 protein gets one entry after TCRdb re-called the RACE reads with MiXCR. The table includes 340,000 or so distinct CDR3 sequences, 5.5% to 8% detected once. The CDR3 loop spans 16 amino acids. Losses at the gene ends were 0 bases for V and 3 bases for J; bases not matched to a gene: 6. Germline-derived CDR1 and CDR2 are MNHEY and SVGAGI. The source of the sample is a study of human T cells and chemical hapten exposure. Specified time point: patch test 1, 2 weeks after DPC sensitization. Treatment here: therapeutic diphenylcyclopropenone sensitization with weekly scalp DPC. Non-pregnant alopecia patients aged 18 to 70, suitable for DPC therapy.

This TCR came from a woman younger than 35 with alopecia areata. Some clones in this sample may be carry-over from other donors' samples. This material consisted of whole blood, taken in connection with sensitization to the hapten diphenylcyclopropenone (DPC). The J gene is TRBJ2-7, the V gene TRBV6-5, with 9 bases lining up with TRBD2. Written as DNA, the CDR3 is TGTGCCAGCAGTTACTCGTTTAGCGGGGGAAGCTACGAGCAGTACTTC. Amino acid sequence: CASSYSFSGGSYEQYF.